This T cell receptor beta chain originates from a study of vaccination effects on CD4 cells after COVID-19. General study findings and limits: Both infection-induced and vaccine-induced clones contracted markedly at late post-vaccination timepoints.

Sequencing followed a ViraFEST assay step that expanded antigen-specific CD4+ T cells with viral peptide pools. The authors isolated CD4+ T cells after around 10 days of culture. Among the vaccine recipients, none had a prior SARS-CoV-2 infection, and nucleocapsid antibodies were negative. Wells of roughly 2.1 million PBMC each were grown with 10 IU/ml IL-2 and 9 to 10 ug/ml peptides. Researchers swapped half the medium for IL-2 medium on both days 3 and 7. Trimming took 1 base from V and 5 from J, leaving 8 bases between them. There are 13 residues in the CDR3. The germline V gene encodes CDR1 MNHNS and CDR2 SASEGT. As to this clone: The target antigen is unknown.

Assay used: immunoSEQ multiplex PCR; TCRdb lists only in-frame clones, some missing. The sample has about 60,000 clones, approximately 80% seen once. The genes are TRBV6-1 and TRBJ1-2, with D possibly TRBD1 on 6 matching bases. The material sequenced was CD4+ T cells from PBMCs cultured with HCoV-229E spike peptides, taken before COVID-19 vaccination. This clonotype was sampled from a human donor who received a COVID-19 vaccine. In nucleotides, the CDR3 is TGTGCCAGCAGTGAAGGGACAGCGTATGGCTACACCTTC. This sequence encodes CASSEGTAYGYTF.